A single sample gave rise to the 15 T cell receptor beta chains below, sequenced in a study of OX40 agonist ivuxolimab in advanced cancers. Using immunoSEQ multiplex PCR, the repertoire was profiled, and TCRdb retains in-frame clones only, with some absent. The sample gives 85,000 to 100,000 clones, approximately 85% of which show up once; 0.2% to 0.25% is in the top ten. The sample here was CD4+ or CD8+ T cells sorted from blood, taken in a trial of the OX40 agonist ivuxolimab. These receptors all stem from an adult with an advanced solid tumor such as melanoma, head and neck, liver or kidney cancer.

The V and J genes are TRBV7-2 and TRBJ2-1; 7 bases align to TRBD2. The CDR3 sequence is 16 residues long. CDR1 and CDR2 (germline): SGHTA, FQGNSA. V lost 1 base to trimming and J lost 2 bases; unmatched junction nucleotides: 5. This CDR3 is CASSLEGGSAYNEQFF. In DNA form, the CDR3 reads TGTGCCAGCAGCTTAGAGGGAGGGTCCGCCTACAATGAGCAGTTCTTC. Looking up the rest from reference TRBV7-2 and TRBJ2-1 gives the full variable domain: GAGVSQSPSNKVTEKGKDVELRCDPISGHTALYWYRQSLGQGLEFLIYFQGNSAPDKSGLPSDRFSAERTGGSVSTLTIQRTQQEDSAVYLCASSLEGGSAYNEQFFGPGTRLTVL.

The CDR3 spells CASSFDGTDTQYF. CDR3 DNA: TGTGCCAGCAGTTTCGACGGCACAGATACGCAGTATTTT. The chain is built from TRBV27 and TRBJ2-3; no firm D call. Trimming stripped 3 bases from V and 1 base from J, with 5 bases between. This CDR3 is 13 amino acids long. Per the germline V gene, CDR1 is MNHEY and CDR2 is SMNVEV (reference sequence).

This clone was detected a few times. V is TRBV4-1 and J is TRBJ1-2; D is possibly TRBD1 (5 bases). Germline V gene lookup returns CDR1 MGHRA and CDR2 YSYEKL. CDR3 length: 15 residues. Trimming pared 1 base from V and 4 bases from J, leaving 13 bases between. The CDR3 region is CASSQGAGIVYGYTF. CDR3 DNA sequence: TGCGCCAGCAGCCAAGGGGCAGGGATAGTCTATGGCTACACCTTC.

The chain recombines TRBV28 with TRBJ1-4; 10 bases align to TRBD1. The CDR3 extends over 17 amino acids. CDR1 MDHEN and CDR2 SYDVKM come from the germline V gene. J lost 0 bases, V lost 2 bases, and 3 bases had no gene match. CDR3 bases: TGTGCCAGCAGTTTAGCCGGGACAGGGGCAACTAATGAAAAACTGTTTTTT. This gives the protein CASSLAGTGATNEKLFF.

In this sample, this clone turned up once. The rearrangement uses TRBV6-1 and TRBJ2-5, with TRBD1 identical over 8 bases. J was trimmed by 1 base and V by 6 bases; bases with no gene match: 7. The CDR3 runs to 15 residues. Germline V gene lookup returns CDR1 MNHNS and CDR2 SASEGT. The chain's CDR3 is CASSHVGTGQETQYF. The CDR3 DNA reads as TGTGCCAGCAGCCACGTCGGGACAGGCCAAGAGACCCAGTACTTC.

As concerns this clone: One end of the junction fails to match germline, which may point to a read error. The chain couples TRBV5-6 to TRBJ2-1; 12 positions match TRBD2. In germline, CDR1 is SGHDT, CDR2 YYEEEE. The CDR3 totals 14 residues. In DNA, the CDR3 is TGTGCCAGCAGGTTGGGACTAGCGGGCAATGAGCAGTTCTTC. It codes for CASRLGLAGNEQFF.

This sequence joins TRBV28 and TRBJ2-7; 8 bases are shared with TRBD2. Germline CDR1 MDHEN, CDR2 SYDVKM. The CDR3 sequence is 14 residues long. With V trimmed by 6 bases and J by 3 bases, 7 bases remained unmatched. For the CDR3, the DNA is TGTGCCAGCAGGCCCGGGACTAGTAACTACGAGCAGTACTTC. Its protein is CASRPGTSNYEQYF. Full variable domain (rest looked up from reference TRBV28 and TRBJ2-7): DVKVTQSSRYLVKRTGEKVFLECVQDMDHENMFWYRQDPGLGLRLIYFSYDVKMKEKGDIPEGYSVSREKKERFSLILESASTNQTSMYLCASRPGTSNYEQYFGPGTRLTVT.

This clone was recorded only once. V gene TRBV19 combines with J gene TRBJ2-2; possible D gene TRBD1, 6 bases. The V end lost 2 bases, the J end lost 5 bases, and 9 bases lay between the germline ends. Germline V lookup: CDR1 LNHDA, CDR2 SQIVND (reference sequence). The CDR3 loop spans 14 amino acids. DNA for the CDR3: TGTGCCAGTAGTATAAACCAGGGGACCGGGGAGCTGTTTTTT. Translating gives CASSINQGTGELFF.

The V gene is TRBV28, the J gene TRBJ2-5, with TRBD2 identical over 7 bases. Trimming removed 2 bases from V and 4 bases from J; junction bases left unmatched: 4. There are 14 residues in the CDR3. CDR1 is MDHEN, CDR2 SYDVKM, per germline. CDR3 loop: CASSLAGATETQYF. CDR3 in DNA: TGTGCCAGCAGTTTAGCGGGAGCCACAGAGACCCAGTACTTC.

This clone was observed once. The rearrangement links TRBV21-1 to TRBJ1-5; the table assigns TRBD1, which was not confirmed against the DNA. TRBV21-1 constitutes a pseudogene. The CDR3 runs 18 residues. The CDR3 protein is CASSKEGTRGRREQPQHF. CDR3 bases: TGTGCCAGCAGCAAAGAGGGGACAAGGGGGCGACGCGAGCAGCCCCAGCATTTT.

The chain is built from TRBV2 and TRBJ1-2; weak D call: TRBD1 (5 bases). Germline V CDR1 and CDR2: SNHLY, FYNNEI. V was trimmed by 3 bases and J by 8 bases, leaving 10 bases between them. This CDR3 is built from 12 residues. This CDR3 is CASSDRVWGYTF. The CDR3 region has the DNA TGTGCCAGCAGTGACAGGGTTTGGGGCTACACCTTC.

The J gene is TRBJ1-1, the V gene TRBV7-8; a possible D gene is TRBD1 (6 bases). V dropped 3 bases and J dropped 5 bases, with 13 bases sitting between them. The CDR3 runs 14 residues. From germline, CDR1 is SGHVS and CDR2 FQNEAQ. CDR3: CASSFSGVETEAFF. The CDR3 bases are TGTGCCAGCAGCTTCTCAGGGGTGGAAACTGAAGCTTTCTTT.

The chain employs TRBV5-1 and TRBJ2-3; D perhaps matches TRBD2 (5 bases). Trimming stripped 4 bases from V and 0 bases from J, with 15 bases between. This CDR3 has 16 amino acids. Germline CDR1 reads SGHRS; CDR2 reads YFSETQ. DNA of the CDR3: TGCGCCAGCAGCCCCCCGGTAGCGTCTAGCACAGATACGCAGTATTTT. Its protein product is CASSPPVASSTDTQYF.

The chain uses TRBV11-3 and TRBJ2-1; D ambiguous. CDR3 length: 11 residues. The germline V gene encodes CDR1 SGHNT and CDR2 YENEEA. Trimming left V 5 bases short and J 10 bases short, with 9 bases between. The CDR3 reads CASSNHGEQFF. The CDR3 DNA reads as TGTGCCAGCAGCAATCACGGGGAGCAGTTCTTC.

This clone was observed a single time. The CDR3 region is CSVFSGAGNYGYTF. The CDR3 DNA is TGCAGCGTTTTCTCAGGGGCAGGGAACTATGGCTACACCTTC. The gene calls are TRBV29-1 and TRBJ1-2; D might be TRBD1 (6 bases). Trimming took 5 bases from V and 2 from J, leaving 15 bases between them. Germline CDR1 and CDR2: SQVTM and ANQGSEA. The CDR3 contains 14 residues.